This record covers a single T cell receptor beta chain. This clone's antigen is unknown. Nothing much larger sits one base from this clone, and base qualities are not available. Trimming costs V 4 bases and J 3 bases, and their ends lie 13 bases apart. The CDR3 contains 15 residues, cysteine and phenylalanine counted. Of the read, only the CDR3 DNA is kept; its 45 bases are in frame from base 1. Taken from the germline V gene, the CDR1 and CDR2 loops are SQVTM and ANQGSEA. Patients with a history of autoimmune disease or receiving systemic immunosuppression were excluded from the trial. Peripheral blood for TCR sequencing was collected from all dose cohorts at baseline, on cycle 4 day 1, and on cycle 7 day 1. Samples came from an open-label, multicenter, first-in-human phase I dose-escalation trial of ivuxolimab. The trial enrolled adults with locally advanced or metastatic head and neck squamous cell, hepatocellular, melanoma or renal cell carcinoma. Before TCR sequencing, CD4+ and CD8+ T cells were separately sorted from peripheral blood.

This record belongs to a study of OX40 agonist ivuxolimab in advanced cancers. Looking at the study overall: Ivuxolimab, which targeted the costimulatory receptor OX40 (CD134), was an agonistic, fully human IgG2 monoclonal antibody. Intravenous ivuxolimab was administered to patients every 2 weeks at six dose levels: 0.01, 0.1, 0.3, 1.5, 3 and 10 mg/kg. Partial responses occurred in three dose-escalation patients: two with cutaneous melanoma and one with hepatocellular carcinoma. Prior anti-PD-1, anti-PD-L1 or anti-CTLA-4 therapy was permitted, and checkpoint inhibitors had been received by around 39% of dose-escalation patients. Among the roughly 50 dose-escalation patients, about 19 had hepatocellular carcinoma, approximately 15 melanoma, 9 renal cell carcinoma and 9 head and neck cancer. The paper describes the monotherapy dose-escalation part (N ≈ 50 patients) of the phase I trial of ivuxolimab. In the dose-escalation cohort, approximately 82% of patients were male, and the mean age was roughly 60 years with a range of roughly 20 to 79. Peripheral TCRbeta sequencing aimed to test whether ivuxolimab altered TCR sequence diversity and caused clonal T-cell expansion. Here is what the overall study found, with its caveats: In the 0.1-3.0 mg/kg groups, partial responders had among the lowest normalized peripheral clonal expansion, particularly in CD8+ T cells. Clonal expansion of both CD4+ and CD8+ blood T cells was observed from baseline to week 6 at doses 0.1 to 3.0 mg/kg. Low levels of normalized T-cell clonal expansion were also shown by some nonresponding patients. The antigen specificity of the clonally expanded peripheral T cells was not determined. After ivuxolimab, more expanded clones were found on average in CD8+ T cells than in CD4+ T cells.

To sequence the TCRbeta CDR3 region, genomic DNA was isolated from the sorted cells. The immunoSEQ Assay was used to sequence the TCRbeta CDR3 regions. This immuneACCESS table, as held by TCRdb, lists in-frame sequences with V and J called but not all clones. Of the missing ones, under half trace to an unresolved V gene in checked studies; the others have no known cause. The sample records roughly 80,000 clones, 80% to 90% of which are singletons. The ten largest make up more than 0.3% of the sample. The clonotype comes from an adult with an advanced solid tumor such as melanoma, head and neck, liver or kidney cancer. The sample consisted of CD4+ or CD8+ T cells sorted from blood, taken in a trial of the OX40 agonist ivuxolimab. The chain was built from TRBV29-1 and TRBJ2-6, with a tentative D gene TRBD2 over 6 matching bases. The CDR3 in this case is CSVAGTFYGANVLTF. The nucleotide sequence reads TGCAGCGTTGCCGGGACTTTTTATGGGGCCAACGTCCTGACTTTC.